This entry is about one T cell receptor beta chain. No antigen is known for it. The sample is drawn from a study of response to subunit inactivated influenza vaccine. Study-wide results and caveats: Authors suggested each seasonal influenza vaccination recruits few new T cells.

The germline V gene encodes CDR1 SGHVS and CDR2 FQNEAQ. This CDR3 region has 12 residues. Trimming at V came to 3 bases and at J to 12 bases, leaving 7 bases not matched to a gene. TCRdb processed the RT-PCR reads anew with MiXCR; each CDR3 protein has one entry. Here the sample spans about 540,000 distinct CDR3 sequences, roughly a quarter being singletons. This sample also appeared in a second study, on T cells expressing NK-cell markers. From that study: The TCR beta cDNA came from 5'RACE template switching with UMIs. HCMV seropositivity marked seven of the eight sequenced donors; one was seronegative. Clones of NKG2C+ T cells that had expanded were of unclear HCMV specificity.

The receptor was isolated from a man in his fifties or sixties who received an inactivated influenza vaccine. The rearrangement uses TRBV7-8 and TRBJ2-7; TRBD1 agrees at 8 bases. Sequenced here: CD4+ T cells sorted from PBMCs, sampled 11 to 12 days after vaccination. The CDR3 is CASSLDRARVYF. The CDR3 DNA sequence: TGTGCCAGCAGCTTGGACAGGGCAAGGGTGTACTTC. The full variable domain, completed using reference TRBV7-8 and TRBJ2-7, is GAGVSQSPRYKVAKRGQDVALRCDPISGHVSLFWYQQALGQGPEFLTYFQNEAQLDKSGLPSDRFFAERPEGSVSTLKIQRTQQEDSAVYLCASSLDRARVYFGPGTRLTVT.